Sequencing of this TCR beta chain was carried out in a study of response to subunit inactivated influenza vaccine. This clonotype was detected many times. Its target is not known. TCRdb fed the RT-PCR reads into MiXCR, producing one record per CDR3 protein. The sample carries hundreds of thousands of distinct CDR3 sequences, about 10% recorded once. Study-wide findings and caveats: New T cells are recruited in small numbers by each seasonal influenza vaccination, according to the authors' suggestion.

The starting material was PBMCs from blood, obtained on the day of vaccination. The clonotype was recovered from a man aged 45 to 65 who received an inactivated influenza vaccine.

The CDR3 DNA reads TGTGCCAGCAGCCCCCGAACCGATACCGAAGCTTTCTTT. This gives the protein CASSPRTDTEAFF. The V call is TRBV11-2, the J call TRBJ1-1, with D unclear. Between the trimmed V and J ends, which lost 5 bases and 8 bases, there was a span of 15 bases. Germline CDR1 is SGHAT and CDR2 is FQNNGV. There are 13 residues in the CDR3.